This TCR beta chain stems from a study of cytomegalovirus exposure and HLA in healthy donors. General study findings and limits: Prior analysis indicated that the majority of TCR beta V segments exhibited productivity approximately 90% or approximately 30% of the time.

At sampling all donors were nominally healthy, likely with unrecorded immune exposures. The study did not record CMV serostatus for this donor. Primers included in the PCR were 60 Vbeta and 13 Jbeta primers. Sequencing used immunoSEQ multiplex PCR; TCRdb keeps in-frame clones, though not all of them. The sample has some 130,000 clones; around four fifths are singletons. The CDR3 runs 16 residues. The germline V gene has CDR1 SGHRS and CDR2 YFSETQ. Trimming cost V 4 bases and J 2 bases; bases outside gene matches: 10. On this clone: Its target is not known.

Input material: PBMCs. V usage is TRBV5-1 and J usage is TRBJ1-2; 8 bases align to TRBD1. The TCR was taken from a man under 40 in good health. The CDR3 spells CASSPTGDYSNYGYTF. CDR3 DNA: TGCGCCAGCAGCCCGACAGGGGACTATTCAAACTATGGCTACACCTTC.